This T cell receptor (beta chain) came from a study of T cells in lung cancer brain metastases. V lost 1 base, J lost 2 bases, and 18 bases lay in between. In germline, CDR1 is KGHSH, CDR2 LQKENI. The CDR3 is 17 amino acids. Turning to this clone: The antigen remains undetermined.

Each sample used about 2–5 ug genomic DNA, matched between paired samples. Produced via immunoSEQ multiplex PCR; TCRdb's table is partial and in-frame only. The repertoire consists of about 6,200 clones, with roughly 85% occurring once and the leading ten covering 4% to 6%. Study results and caveats: FFPE DNA fragmentation may have prevented retrieving the complete T cell repertoire.

Marked H&E slides guided macrodissection of tumor areas from several unstained, deparaffinized roughly 9.7 um sections. The specimen sequenced was tumor tissue from the primary lung tumor. This clonotype originated in a man aged 50-59 years with non-small cell lung cancer. The chain couples TRBV18 to TRBJ2-7; possible D gene TRBD1, 6 bases. The CDR3 nucleotides read TGTGCCAGCTCACCACGGACAGTGGCAAGGTTAGCCTACGAGCAGTACTTC. Residues: CASSPRTVARLAYEQYF.